These 29 T cell receptor beta chains share one sample of origin, sequenced in a study of blood T cell repertoires in COVID-19. Assay: immunoSEQ multiplex PCR; the TCRdb copy retains only in-frame clones and omits some. The data show about 250,000 clones, approximately 86% seen once. The source material was peripheral blood. The receptors were sampled from a woman aged 60-75 years who had recovered from COVID-19.

The chain couples TRBV14 to TRBJ1-1; D remains ambiguous. V lost 4 bases, J lost 1 base, and 10 bases lay in between. This CDR3 comprises 14 residues. Germline V gene data show CDR1 as SGHDN and CDR2 as FVKESK. The CDR3 nucleotides are TGTGCCAGCAGCCCAATTCAGAAGAACACTGAAGCTTTCTTT. Translating it yields CASSPIQKNTEAFF.

The chain has TRBV6-5 and TRBJ2-5, with D perhaps matching TRBD2 (5 bases). In germline, CDR1 is MNHEY, CDR2 SVGAGI. Trimming stripped 6 bases from V and 5 bases from J, with 10 bases between. The CDR3 is 12 residues long. The DNA for the CDR3 is TGTGCCAGCAGCCGAGGGTTGGAGACCCAGTACTTC. This encodes CASSRGLETQYF.

This chain connects TRBV14 to TRBJ1-1, with a weak D call TRBD1 (5 bases). Germline CDR1 reads SGHDN; CDR2 reads FVKESK. V shed 3 bases and J shed 11 bases, with 13 bases lying between them. The CDR3 has 12 residues. DNA for the CDR3: TGTGCCAGCAGCCAGGTCGGGGGAAGGGCTTTCTTT. Its translation is CASSQVGGRAFF. Full variable domain (outside the CDR3, taken from reference TRBV14 and TRBJ1-1): EAGVTQFPSHSVIEKGQTVTLRCDPISGHDNLYWYRRVMGKEIKFLLHFVKESKQDESGMPNNRFLAERTGGTYSTLKVQPAELEDSGVYFCASSQVGGRAFFGQGTRLTVV.

The rearrangement links TRBV19 to TRBJ1-1; D might be TRBD1 (5 bases). The CDR3 length is 13 residues. V lost 4 bases and J 5 bases, leaving 11 bases between the germline ends. Germline loops: CDR1 LNHDA, CDR2 SQIVND (reference sequence). In DNA, the CDR3 is TGTGCCAGTAGTACCGGGACTATGACTGAAGCTTTCTTT. Amino acid sequence: CASSTGTMTEAFF.

A few counts support this clone. The J gene is TRBJ2-1, the V gene TRBV3-1 (or the pseudogene TRBV3-2); a possible D gene is TRBD1 (5 bases). Trimming took 3 bases from V and 7 from J, leaving 19 bases between them. Germline V lookup: CDR1 LGHDT, CDR2 YNNKEL (reference sequence). CDR3 size: 16 residues. The CDR3 region has the DNA TGTGCCAGCAGCCACAACAGGCTCACCTTGGGAAATGAGCAGTTCTTC. It specifies CASSHNRLTLGNEQFF.

The table lists this clone with a few counts. V usage is TRBV28 and J usage is TRBJ1-3; 12 nucleotides match TRBD1. The V gene's germline CDR1 is MDHEN and CDR2 SYDVKM. V shed 5 bases and J 0 bases; nucleotides not matched to a gene: 8. The CDR3 extends over 18 amino acids. CDR3 DNA: TGTGCCAGCAGTCAAACCGGGACAGGGGGCATCTCTGGAAACACCATATATTTT. This sequence encodes CASSQTGTGGISGNTIYF.

The chain carries TRBV21-1 and TRBJ1-1; the D call in the table, TRBD1, was not verified against the DNA. TRBV21-1 is a listed pseudogene. The CDR3 covers 18 residues. Here the CDR3 DNA reads TGTGCCAGCAGCAAAGAGGACAGGAATGTGGGGCGGGTTACTGAAGCTTTCTTT. This gives the protein CASSKEDRNVGRVTEAFF.

The rearrangement joins TRBV11-3 to TRBJ2-1, with unresolved D. V dropped 5 bases and J dropped 6 bases, with 11 bases sitting between them. This CDR3 region has 13 residues. The germline CDR1 and CDR2 sequences are SGHNT and YENEEA. The CDR3 sequence is CASSLHLGNEQFF. As DNA, the CDR3 is TGTGCCAGCAGCCTCCATCTAGGCAATGAGCAGTTCTTC.

The chain joins TRBV9 to TRBJ2-5; no firm D call. The V gene lost 0 bases and the J gene lost 2 bases, with 11 bases spanning the gap. The CDR3 is 15 amino acids. Germline V gene sequence: CDR1 SGDLS, CDR2 YYNGEE. The CDR3 bases are TGTGCCAGCAGCGTAGTCGGGTTATCTCAAGAGACCCAGTACTTC. Protein sequence: CASSVVGLSQETQYF.

This clone has more than one count but fewer than ten. The chain has TRBV28 and TRBJ2-7; possible D gene TRBD1, 7 bases. V dropped 2 bases and J dropped 5 bases, with 16 bases sitting between them. The CDR3 has 15 amino acids. Germline CDR1 is MDHEN and CDR2 is SYDVKM. The CDR3 nucleotides are TGTGCCAGCAGTTTAAATTGGCAGGGGGGACACGAGCAGTACTTC. Its translation is CASSLNWQGGHEQYF.

V usage is TRBV19 and J usage is TRBJ2-7; 8 bases align to TRBD1. This CDR3 comprises 16 residues. V was pared by 3 bases and J by 3 bases, with 10 bases of the junction left unmatched. Germline V gives CDR1 LNHDA, CDR2 SQIVND (reference sequence). CDR3 sequence: CASSIGQGQANYEQYF. The DNA of the CDR3 is TGTGCCAGTAGTATTGGCCAGGGACAGGCGAACTACGAGCAGTACTTC.

CDR3 sequence reads: CASSLTGPEPQHF. The CDR3, as DNA: TGTGCCAGCAGCCTGACAGGGCCCGAGCCCCAGCATTTT. The V and J genes are TRBV7-9 and TRBJ1-5, with 7 bases fitting TRBD1. The CDR3 sequence is 13 residues long. The germline V gene encodes CDR1 SEHNR and CDR2 FQNEAQ (reference sequence). The ends lost 5 bases at V and 8 bases at J; junction bases unmatched: 6.

V gene TRBV6-5 combines with J gene TRBJ2-1; D uncertain. The CDR3 is made up of 14 amino acids. The ends were cut back, 7 bases at V and 0 bases at J, with 10 bases in the middle. Germline CDR1 and CDR2: MNHEY and SVGAGI. The CDR3, as DNA: TGTGCCAGCAACCCCGCCAGCTCCTACAATGAGCAGTTCTTC. Encoded protein: CASNPASSYNEQFF.

The chain is built from TRBV5-1 and TRBJ2-2; tentative D call: TRBD1 (6 bases). CDR1 is SGHRS, CDR2 YFSETQ, per germline. The V end was cut by 4 bases, the J end by 4 bases, with 20 bases between. The CDR3 length is 17 residues. DNA for the CDR3: TGCGCCAGCAGCCGACAGGACCGAGCCCAGGGCACCGGGGAGCTGTTTTTT. Protein sequence: CASSRQDRAQGTGELFF.

This clone showed up just once. The rearrangement links TRBV5-4 to TRBJ1-2; 10 nucleotides agree with TRBD1. Germline-derived CDR1 and CDR2 are SGHNT and YYREEE (reference sequence). V was pared by 4 bases and J by 8 bases, with 8 bases of the junction left unmatched. The CDR3 runs 14 residues. CDR3 loop: CASSPGQGGIGYTF. CDR3 DNA: TGTGCCAGCAGCCCAGGACAGGGGGGGATCGGCTACACCTTC. The full variable domain, its missing parts supplied by reference TRBV5-4 and TRBJ1-2, is ETGVTQSPTHLIKTRGQQVTLRCSSQSGHNTVSWYQQALGQGPQFIFQYYREEENGRGNFPPRFSGLQFPNYSSELNVNALELDDSALYLCASSPGQGGIGYTFGSGTRLTVV.

V usage is TRBV29-1 and J usage is TRBJ1-2; 8 positions agree with TRBD1. There are 13 residues in the CDR3. Germline lookup yields CDR1 SQVTM and CDR2 ANQGSEA. J was trimmed by 3 bases and V by 5 bases; bases with no gene match: 5. The CDR3 protein is CSVNKDRDYGYTF. CDR3 in DNA: TGCAGCGTTAATAAGGACAGGGACTATGGCTACACCTTC.

J is TRBJ2-5 and V is TRBV7-2; D gene unclear. The CDR3 loop spans 18 amino acids. The V gene's germline CDR1 is SGHTA and CDR2 FQGNSA. The V gene lost 1 base and the J gene lost 0 bases, with 18 bases spanning the gap. The CDR3 spells CASSLDVVGRMYQETQYF. The CDR3 nucleotides read TGTGCCAGCAGCTTAGACGTTGTTGGCCGAATGTACCAAGAGACCCAGTACTTC.

This clone showed up just a few times. V usage is TRBV27 and J usage is TRBJ1-3; no definite D call. The CDR3 is 16 amino acids. Germline CDR1 and CDR2: MNHEY and SMNVEV (reference sequence). Trimming shortened V by 2 bases and J by 0 bases, and 11 bases separated the two germline ends. CDR3 sequence reads: CASSLGRGSSGNTIYF. CDR3 nucleotide sequence: TGTGCCAGCAGTTTAGGGCGCGGGAGCTCTGGAAACACCATATATTTT.

This clone was counted a few times. The J gene is TRBJ2-3, the V gene TRBV11-2; TRBD1 aligns across 7 bases. The CDR3 has 15 amino acids. Per germline, CDR1 SGHAT and CDR2 FQNNGV. V lost 4 bases and J lost 1; bases outside the gene matches: 5. CDR3 DNA sequence: TGTGCCAGCAGCTACTCAGGGGGTGGCACAGATACGCAGTATTTT. Translating gives CASSYSGGGTDTQYF.

The chain has TRBV6-5 and TRBJ1-3, with D maybe TRBD1 (6 bases). CDR3 length equals 15 residues. V dropped 6 bases and J dropped 0 bases, with 12 bases sitting between them. Per the germline V gene, CDR1 is MNHEY and CDR2 is SVGAGI. CDR3 in DNA: TGTGCCAGCAGGGGAGGGGGGGGCTCTGGAAACACCATATATTTT. Amino acid sequence: CASRGGGGSGNTIYF.

V usage is TRBV15 and J usage is TRBJ1-5; D is unresolved. The CDR3 has 16 amino acids. V was pared by 7 bases and J by 5 bases, with 21 bases between. The germline V gene encodes CDR1 LNHNV and CDR2 YYDKDF (reference sequence). For the CDR3, the DNA is TGTGCCACCACCCGGGGAGGGAACTGGGCGGATCAGCCCCAGCATTTT. Protein: CATTRGGNWADQPQHF.

The V call is TRBV5-1, the J call TRBJ1-4; 9 bases map to TRBD1. V was pared by 4 bases and J by 5 bases, with 6 bases of the junction left unmatched. The CDR3 totals 15 residues. Per the germline V gene, CDR1 is SGHRS and CDR2 is YFSETQ. In DNA form, the CDR3 reads TGCGCCAGCAGCATTGGAGGGACAGGGAATGAAAAACTGTTTTTT. As protein: CASSIGGTGNEKLFF.

This chain links TRBV7-2 with TRBJ2-5, with 10 bases fitting TRBD2. The CDR3 is 15 residues long. Germline V lookup: CDR1 SGHTA, CDR2 FQGNSA. Trimming at V came to 3 bases and at J to 5 bases, leaving 6 bases not matched to a gene. Here the CDR3 DNA reads TGTGCCAGCAGCTTCGGATTAGCGGGGGGTGAGACCCAGTACTTC. Protein: CASSFGLAGGETQYF.

The CDR3 nucleotides are TGTGCCGAAGAGGAGGCGTTCACAGATACGCAGTATTTT. Its protein is CAEEEAFTDTQYF. The chain combines TRBV7-2 with TRBJ2-3, with a possible D match to TRBD2 (5 bases). CDR1 SGHTA and CDR2 FQGNSA come from the germline V gene. Trimming shortened V by 11 bases and J by 2 bases, and 14 bases separated the two germline ends. The CDR3 runs 13 residues.

The CDR3 region has the DNA TGTGCCAGCAGCTCACGACTGGGTAGCCCCGGGGAGCTGTTTTTT. Its protein product is CASSSRLGSPGELFF. The genes are TRBV11-2 and TRBJ2-2; D call uncertain. CDR1 is SGHAT and CDR2 is FQNNGV in the germline V gene. V was shortened by 4 bases and J by 6 bases, with 15 bases between the two germline ends. The length of the CDR3 is 15 residues.

The rearrangement uses TRBV28 and TRBJ2-7; maybe TRBD1 (6 bases). V lost 5 bases and J 2 bases, leaving 13 bases between the germline ends. The germline CDR1 and CDR2 sequences are MDHEN and SYDVKM. The CDR3 has 14 amino acids. CDR3 DNA: TGTGCCAGCAGTGCTGGGACAACTCCCTACGAGCAGTACTTC. It codes for CASSAGTTPYEQYF.

The chain links TRBV7-9 to TRBJ1-1; 8 bases agree with TRBD1. Trimming at V came to 1 base and at J to 0 bases, leaving 1 base not matched to a gene. The CDR3 extends over 15 amino acids. Germline V gene sequence: CDR1 SEHNR, CDR2 FQNEAQ (reference sequence). The CDR3 protein is CASSLVGQVNTEAFF. The CDR3 nucleotides are TGTGCCAGCAGCTTAGTGGGACAGGTGAACACTGAAGCTTTCTTT.

The chain employs TRBV5-6 and TRBJ1-2; TRBD1 might be the D (6 bases). The germline V gene encodes CDR1 SGHDT and CDR2 YYEEEE. V lost 4 bases to trimming and J lost 4 bases, with 17 bases between them. This CDR3 is 15 amino acids long. CDR3 loop: CASSKGQLPSYGYTF. The CDR3 DNA follows: TGTGCCAGCAGCAAAGGACAGCTCCCTTCCTATGGCTACACCTTC.

CDR3 region: CSVENLGNTIYF. CDR3 coding DNA: TGCAGCGTTGAAAATCTGGGAAACACCATATATTTT. The rearrangement links TRBV29-1 to TRBJ1-3; D is undetermined. There are 12 residues in the CDR3. The germline CDR1 and CDR2 sequences are SQVTM and ANQGSEA. Trimming removed 2 bases from V and 4 bases from J, with 6 bases in between.